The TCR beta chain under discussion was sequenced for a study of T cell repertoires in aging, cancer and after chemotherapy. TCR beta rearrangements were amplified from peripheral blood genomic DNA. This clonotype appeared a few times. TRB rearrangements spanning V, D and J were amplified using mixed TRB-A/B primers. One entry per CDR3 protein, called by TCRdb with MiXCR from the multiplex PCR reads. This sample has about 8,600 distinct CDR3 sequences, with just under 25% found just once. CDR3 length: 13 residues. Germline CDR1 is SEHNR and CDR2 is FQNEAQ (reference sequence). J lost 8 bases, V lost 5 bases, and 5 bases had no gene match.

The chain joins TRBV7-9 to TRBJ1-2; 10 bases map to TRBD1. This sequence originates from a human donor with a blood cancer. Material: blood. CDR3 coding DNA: TGTGCCAGCAGCCCATCGGGACAGGGGGGCTACACCTTC. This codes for CASSPSGQGGYTF. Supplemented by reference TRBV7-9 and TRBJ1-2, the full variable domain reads DTGVSQNPRHKITKRGQNVTFRCDPISEHNRLYWYRQTLGQGPEFLTYFQNEAQLEKSRLLSDRFSAERPKGSFSTLEIQRTEQGDSAMYLCASSPSGQGGYTFGSGTRLTVV.